A selection of T cell receptor beta chains follows, all from one sample in a study of blood T cell repertoires in COVID-19. Assay used: immunoSEQ multiplex PCR; TCRdb lists only in-frame clones, some missing. The table shows roughly 520,000 clones, with around 87% occurring only once. The sample comprised PBMCs or T cells enriched from blood (not recorded which). Source of these receptors: a woman between 35 and 50 years old who had recovered from COVID-19. Each CDR3 is given without its conserved first and last residue. A D gene is named only where the DNA matches it firmly. A row's size may be missing; if present it is once, few, many or a size class.

clone_size j_call v_call d_call cdr3_aa
. TRBJ2-2 TRBV2 TRBD2 ASRRGLAGGNTGELF
. TRBJ1-1 TRBV27 . ASSPPGSSKRAF
. TRBJ2-7 TRBV6-2/TRBV6-3 TRBD2 ASSRLAASYEQY
. TRBJ2-3 TRBV10-3 TRBD2 AISEGTSGLRDTQY
. TRBJ1-3 TRBV6-1 . ASSDSEGSGDTIY
. TRBJ2-7 TRBV25-1 TRBD1 ASSHLPGDSSYEQY
. TRBJ2-7 TRBV19 . ASSSLQTYEQY
once TRBJ1-4 TRBV6-5 . ASSRGGLGEKLF
. TRBJ1-5 TRBV6-5 . ASVCQPQH
. TRBJ2-1 TRBV15 TRBD2 ATSRVGAGGYNEQF
. TRBJ2-1 TRBV6-5 TRBD2 ASSPWASGSREQF
. TRBJ2-2 TRBV5-1 TRBD1 ASTLAPGTGNTGELF
. TRBJ2-1 TRBV4-3 TRBD2 ASSQDRAGGLNEQF
. TRBJ2-2 TRBV7-2 TRBD2 ASSSLAGDFTGELF
. TRBJ1-1 TRBV6-5 TRBD1 ASTAGGLTEAF
. TRBJ2-1 TRBV5-6 . ASSPFFGPYNEQF
. TRBJ2-1 TRBV24-1 TRBD2 ATSDSRIATSGRTEQF
. TRBJ2-2 TRBV11-3 . ASSLDPLPAGELF
once TRBJ2-7 TRBV21-1 . ASSKVRRNEQLGEQY
. TRBJ1-3 TRBV4-3 TRBD1 ASSQAGQSSGNTIY
. TRBJ1-2 TRBV18 . ASSPSGQTYGYT
. TRBJ2-7 TRBV7-9 . ASSFSEVSYEQY
. TRBJ1-5 TRBV5-8 . ASSLGTYSNQPQH
. TRBJ1-2 TRBV6-5 TRBD1 ASGDSHSYGYT
. TRBJ1-1 TRBV29-1 . SEGVGQLNTEAF
. TRBJ2-5 TRBV18 TRBD2 ASSPPTSGSRKTQY
. TRBJ2-7 TRBV20-1 . SASSLRTDEQY
. TRBJ2-6 TRBV29-1 . SAVSSGANVLT
. TRBJ2-3 TRBV7-2 . ASSLFGGGPDTQY
. TRBJ1-2 TRBV19 TRBD1 ASSLRTGNGYT
. TRBJ1-1 TRBV29-1 TRBD1 SVQTGGNVRTEAF
. TRBJ2-7 TRBV12-5 . ASGLIDTYEQY
. TRBJ1-1 TRBV5-4 . ASSSVFDTEAF
few TRBJ1-3 TRBV11-2 TRBD1 ASSLRDRPGNTIY
. TRBJ1-2 TRBV30 TRBD1 AYTFGTGEYFNYGYT
. TRBJ2-1 TRBV11-3 TRBD1 ASSPYPGQGKDEQF
. TRBJ2-1 TRBV27 . ASSFRRRDEQF
. TRBJ1-5 TRBV6-6 TRBD1 ASSPDRGKGDQPQH
. TRBJ1-3 TRBV4-2 . ASSQGLPSSGNTIY
. TRBJ2-5 TRBV29-1 TRBD1 SVTGTGISETQY
once TRBJ1-3 TRBV29-1 . SVSSGNTIY
. TRBJ1-3 TRBV18 TRBD1 ASSNAGTGSGNTIY
. TRBJ2-2 TRBV4-3 . ASSQDSAGTGPTGELF
. TRBJ2-7 TRBV18 TRBD2 ASSTSLAGDDEQY
once TRBJ2-7 TRBV2 TRBD2 ASSTSGSLGEQY
. TRBJ2-7 TRBV24-1 TRBD2 ATGTSGSYEQY
. TRBJ1-1 TRBV18 . ASTTDLNTEAF
once TRBJ2-2 TRBV27 . ASSFIDTGELF
. TRBJ2-7 TRBV12-3/TRBV12-4 TRBD1 ASSGTGLDEQY